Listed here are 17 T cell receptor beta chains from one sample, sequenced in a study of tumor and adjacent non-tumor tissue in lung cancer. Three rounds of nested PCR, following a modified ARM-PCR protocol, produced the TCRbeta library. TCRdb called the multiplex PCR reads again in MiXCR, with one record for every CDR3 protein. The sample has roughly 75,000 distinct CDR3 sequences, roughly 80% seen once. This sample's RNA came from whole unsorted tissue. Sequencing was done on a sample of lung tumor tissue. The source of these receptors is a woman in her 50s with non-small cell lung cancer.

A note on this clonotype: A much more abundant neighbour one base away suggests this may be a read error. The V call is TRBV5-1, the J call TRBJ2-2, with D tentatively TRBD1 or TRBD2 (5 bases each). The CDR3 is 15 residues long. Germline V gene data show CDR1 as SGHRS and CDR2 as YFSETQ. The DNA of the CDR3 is TGCGCCAGCAGCACTGTGGGACCCAACACCGAGGAGCTGTTTTTT. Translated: CASSTVGPNTEELFF.

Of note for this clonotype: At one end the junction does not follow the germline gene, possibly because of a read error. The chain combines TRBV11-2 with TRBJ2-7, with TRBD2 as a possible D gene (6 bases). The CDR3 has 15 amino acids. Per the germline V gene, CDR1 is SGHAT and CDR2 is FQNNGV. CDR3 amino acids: CASSTTSLAGREQNF. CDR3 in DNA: TGTGCCAGCAGTACCACGTCCCTAGCAGGACGGGAGCAGAACTTC.

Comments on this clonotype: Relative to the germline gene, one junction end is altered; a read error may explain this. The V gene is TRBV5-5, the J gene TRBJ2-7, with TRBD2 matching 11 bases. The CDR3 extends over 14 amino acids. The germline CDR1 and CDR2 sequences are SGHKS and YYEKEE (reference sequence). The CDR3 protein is CTNNFRTSGFEQYF. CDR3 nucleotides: TGCACCAACAACTTCAGGACTAGCGGGTTCGAGCAATACTTC.

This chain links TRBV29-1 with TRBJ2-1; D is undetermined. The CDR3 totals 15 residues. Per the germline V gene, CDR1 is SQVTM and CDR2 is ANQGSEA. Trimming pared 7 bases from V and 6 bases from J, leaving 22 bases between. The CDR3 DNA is TGCAGCGCCGAGGATGTGGTAGTGGGCTCCAATGAGCAGTTCTTC. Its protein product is CSAEDVVVGSNEQFF.

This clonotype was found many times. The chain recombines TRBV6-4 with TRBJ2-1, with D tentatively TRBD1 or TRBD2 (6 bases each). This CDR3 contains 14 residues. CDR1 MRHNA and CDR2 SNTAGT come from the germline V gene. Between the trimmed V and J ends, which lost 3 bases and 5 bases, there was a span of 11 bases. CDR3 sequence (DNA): TGTGCCAGCAGTGAGGAGGGGGAGAACAATGAGCAGTTCTTC. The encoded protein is CASSEEGENNEQFF.

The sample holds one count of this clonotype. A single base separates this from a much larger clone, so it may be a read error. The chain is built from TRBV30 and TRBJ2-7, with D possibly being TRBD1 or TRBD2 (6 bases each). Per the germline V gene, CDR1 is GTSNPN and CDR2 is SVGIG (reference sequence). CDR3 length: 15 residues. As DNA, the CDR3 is TGTGCCTGGGGTGTTCCCGGGGGCATCTTGCACGAGCAGTACTTC. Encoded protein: CAWGVPGGILHEQYF.

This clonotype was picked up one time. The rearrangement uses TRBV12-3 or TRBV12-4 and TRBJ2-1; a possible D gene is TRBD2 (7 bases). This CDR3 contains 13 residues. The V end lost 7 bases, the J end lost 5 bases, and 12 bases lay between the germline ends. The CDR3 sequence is CASIGGLHNEQFF. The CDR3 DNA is TGTGCCAGCATAGGGGGACTACACAATGAGCAGTTCTTC.

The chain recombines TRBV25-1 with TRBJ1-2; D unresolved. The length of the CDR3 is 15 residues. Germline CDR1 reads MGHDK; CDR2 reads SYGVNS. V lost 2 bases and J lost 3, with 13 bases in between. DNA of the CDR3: TGTGCCAGCAGTGAAGAAGGCAGGTCCTACTATGGCTACACCTTC. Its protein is CASSEEGRSYYGYTF.

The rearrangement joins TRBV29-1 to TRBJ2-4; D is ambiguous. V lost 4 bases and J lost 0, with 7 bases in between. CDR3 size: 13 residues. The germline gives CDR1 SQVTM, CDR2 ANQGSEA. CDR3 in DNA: TGCAGCGTTGTATCGGGAGCCAAAAACATTCAGTACTTC. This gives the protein CSVVSGAKNIQYF. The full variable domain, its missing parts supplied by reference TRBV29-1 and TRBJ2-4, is SAVISQKPSRDICQRGTSLTIQCQVDSQVTMMFWYRQQPGQSLTLIATANQGSEATYESGFVIDKFPISRPNLTFSTLTVSNMSPEDSSIYLCSVVSGAKNIQYFGAGTRLSVL.

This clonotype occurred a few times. CDR3 sequence reads: CASWPWGGRNTEAFF. The CDR3 DNA is TGTGCCAGCTGGCCCTGGGGTGGGAGGAACACTGAAGCTTTCTTT. The chain links TRBV11-2 to TRBJ1-1; unclear D gene. Trimming took 8 bases from V and 1 from J, leaving 17 bases between them. The CDR3 is made up of 15 amino acids. CDR1 and CDR2 from the germline V gene are SGHAT and FQNNGV.

The CDR3 protein is CASSQDTRGIYEQYF. The CDR3 nucleotides read TGCGCCAGCAGCCAAGACACTAGGGGGATCTACGAGCAGTACTTC. The V and J genes are TRBV4-1 and TRBJ2-7, with D possibly TRBD1 on 6 matching bases. Trimming took off 0 bases at V and 3 bases at J, with 12 bases between the two ends. Per the germline V gene, CDR1 is MGHRA and CDR2 is YSYEKL. This CDR3 region has 15 residues.

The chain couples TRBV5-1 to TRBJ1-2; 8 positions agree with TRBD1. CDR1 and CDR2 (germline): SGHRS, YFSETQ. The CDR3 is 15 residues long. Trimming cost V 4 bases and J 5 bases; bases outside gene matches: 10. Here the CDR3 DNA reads TGCGCCAGCAGCCCGGACAGGGCCACGCCATATGGCTACACCTTC. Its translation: CASSPDRATPYGYTF.

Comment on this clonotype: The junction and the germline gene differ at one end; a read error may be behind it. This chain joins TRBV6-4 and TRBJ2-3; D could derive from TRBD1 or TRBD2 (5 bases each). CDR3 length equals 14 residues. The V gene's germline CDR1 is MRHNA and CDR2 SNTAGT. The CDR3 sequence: CASSRIGSTGTQYF. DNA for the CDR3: TGTGCCAGCAGCCGGATAGGGAGCACAGGTACGCAGTATTTT.

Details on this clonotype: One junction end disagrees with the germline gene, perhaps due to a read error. The CDR3 loop is CASCEAIGNTEVFF. CDR3 DNA sequence: TGTGCCAGCTGTGAAGCAATCGGGAACACTGAAGTTTTCTTT. The gene calls are TRBV6-1 and TRBJ1-1; D unresolved. This CDR3 has 14 residues. Germline assignment: CDR1 MNHNS and CDR2 SASEGT.

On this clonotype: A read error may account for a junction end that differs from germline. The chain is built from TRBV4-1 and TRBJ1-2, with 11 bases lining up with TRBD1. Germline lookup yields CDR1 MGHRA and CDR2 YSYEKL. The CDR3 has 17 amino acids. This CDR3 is CTSNQRPRDRGIYGYTF. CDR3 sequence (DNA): TGCACCAGCAACCAGCGGCCCCGGGACAGGGGGATCTATGGCTACACCTTC.

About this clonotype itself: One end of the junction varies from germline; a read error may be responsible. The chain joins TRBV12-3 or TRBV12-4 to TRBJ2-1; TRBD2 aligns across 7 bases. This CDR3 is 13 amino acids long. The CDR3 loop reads CASRIRGTIEQFF. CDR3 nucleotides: TGTGCTAGCAGGATTAGAGGGACTATTGAGCAGTTCTTC.

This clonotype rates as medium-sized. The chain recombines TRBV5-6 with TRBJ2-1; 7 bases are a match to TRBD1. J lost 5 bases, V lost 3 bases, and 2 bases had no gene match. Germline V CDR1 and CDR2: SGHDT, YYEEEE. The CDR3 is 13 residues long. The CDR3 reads CASSSTGHNEQFF. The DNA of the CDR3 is TGTGCCAGCAGCTCGACAGGGCACAATGAGCAGTTCTTC.